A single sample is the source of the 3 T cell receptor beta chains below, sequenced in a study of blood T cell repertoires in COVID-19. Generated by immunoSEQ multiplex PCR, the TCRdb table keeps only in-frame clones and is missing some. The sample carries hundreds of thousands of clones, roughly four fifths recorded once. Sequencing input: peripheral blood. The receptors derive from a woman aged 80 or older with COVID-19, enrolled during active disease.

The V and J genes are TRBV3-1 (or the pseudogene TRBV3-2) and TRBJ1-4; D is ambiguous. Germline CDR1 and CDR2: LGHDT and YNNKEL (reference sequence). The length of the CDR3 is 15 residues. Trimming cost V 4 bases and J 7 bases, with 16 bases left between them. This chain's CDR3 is CASSRSRNRSEKLFF. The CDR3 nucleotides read TGTGCCAGCAGCCGGAGCCGAAACCGTAGTGAAAAACTGTTTTTT.

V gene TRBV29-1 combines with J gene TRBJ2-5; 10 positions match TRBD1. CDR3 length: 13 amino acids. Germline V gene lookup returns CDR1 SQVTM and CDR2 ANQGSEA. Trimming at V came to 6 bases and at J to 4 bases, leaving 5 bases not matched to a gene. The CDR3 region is CSVNRQGAETQYF. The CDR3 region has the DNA TGCAGCGTGAACCGACAGGGGGCAGAGACCCAGTACTTC.

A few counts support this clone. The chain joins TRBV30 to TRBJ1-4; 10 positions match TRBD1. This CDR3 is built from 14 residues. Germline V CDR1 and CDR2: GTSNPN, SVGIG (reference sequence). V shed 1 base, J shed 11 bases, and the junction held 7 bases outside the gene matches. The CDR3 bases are TGTGCCTGGAGTGAAACCGGGACAGGGGAGAAACTGTTTTTT. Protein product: CAWSETGTGEKLFF.